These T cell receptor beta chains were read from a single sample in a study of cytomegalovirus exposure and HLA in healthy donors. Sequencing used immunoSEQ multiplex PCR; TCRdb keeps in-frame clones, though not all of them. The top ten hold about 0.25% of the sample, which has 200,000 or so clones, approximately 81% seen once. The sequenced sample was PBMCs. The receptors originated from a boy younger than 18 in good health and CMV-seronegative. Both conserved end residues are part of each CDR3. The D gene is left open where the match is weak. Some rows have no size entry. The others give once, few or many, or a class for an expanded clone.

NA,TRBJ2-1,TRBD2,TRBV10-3,CAISNSGGAYNEQFF,TGTGCCATCAGTAATAGCGGGGGGGCCTACAATGAGCAGTTCTTC
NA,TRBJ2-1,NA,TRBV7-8,CASSASRGLSSYNEQFF,TGTGCCAGCAGCGCCTCCAGGGGCCTAAGCTCCTACAATGAGCAGTTCTTC
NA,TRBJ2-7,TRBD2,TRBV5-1,CASSPSGTTTSYYEQYF,TGCGCCAGCAGCCCAAGCGGGACGACAACCAGTTACTACGAGCAGTACTTC
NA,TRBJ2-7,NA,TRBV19,CATRGARFYEQYF,TGTGCCACCCGGGGAGCGAGGTTCTACGAGCAGTACTTC
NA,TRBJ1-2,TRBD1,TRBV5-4,CASSTGQGPDYGYTF,TGTGCCAGCAGCACCGGACAGGGGCCGGACTATGGCTACACCTTC
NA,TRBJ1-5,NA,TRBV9,CASSVDTTNQPQHF,TGTGCCAGCAGCGTAGACACAACCAATCAGCCCCAGCATTTT
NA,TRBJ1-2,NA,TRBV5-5,CASSFPDHRYGYTF,TGTGCCAGCAGCTTCCCAGATCACCGCTATGGCTACACCTTC
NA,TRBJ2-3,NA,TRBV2,CASSEFLRGSTDTQYF,TGTGCCAGCAGTGAATTCCTCAGGGGTAGTACAGATACGCAGTATTTT
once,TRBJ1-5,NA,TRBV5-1,CASSGGEGGQPQHF,TGCGCCAGCAGCGGGGGGGAGGGAGGTCAGCCCCAGCATTTT
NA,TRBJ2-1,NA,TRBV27,CASSHRGTTGKEQFF,TGTGCCAGCAGTCATAGGGGGACAACAGGAAAGGAGCAGTTCTTC
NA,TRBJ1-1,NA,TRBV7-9,CASSLGGGTEAFF,TGTGCCAGCAGCTTAGGGGGGGGCACTGAAGCTTTCTTT
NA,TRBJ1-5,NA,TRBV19,CASRTIGGEPKIAQHF,TGTGCCAGTAGGACGATTGGAGGTGAACCGAAGATCGCCCAGCATTTT
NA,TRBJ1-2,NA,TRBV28,CASSLLRGGYTF,TGTGCCAGCAGTTTATTACGGGGTGGCTACACCTTC
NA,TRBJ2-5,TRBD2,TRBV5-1,CASSLGPSGQETQYF,TGCGCCAGCAGCCTTGGCCCTAGCGGGCAAGAGACCCAGTACTTC
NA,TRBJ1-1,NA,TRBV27,CASSLRGGYTEAFF,TGTGCCAGCAGTTTAAGAGGAGGGTACACTGAAGCTTTCTTT
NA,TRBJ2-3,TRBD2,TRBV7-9,CASSAPRGGTRDTQYF,TGTGCCAGCAGCGCCCCCCGGGGGGGAACCCGAGATACGCAGTATTTT
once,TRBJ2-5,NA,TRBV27,CASSFRVGETQYF,TGTGCCAGCAGTTTCAGGGTGGGGGAGACCCAGTACTTC
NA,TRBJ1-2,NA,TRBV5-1,CASSLAGIGGSGYTF,TGCGCCAGCAGCTTGGCTGGGATCGGGGGATCTGGCTACACCTTC
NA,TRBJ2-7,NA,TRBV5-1,CASSLALSSYEQYF,TGCGCCAGCAGCTTGGCGCTGAGCTCCTACGAGCAGTACTTC
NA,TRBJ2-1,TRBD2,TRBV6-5,CASSSRTSGVGEQFF,TGTGCCAGCAGTTCGAGGACTAGCGGGGTTGGTGAGCAGTTCTTC
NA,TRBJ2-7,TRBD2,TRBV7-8,CASSLILAGGEEQYF,TGTGCCAGCAGCTTAATCTTAGCGGGAGGAGAAGAGCAGTACTTC
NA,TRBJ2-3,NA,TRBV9,CASSAVTDTQYF,TGTGCCAGCAGCGCCGTCACAGATACGCAGTATTTT
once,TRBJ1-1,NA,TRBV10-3,CAISEFPGEAFF,TGTGCCATCAGTGAGTTTCCAGGTGAAGCTTTCTTT
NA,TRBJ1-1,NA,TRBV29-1,CSVERGLAEAFF,TGCAGCGTTGAGAGAGGGCTCGCTGAAGCTTTCTTT
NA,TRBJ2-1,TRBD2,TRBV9,CASSALPSGASYNEQFF,TGTGCCAGCAGCGCCCTCCCTAGCGGGGCTTCCTACAATGAGCAGTTCTTC
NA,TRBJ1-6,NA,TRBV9,CASSVQGSSPLHF,TGTGCCAGCAGCGTGCAGGGTAGCTCACCCCTCCACTTT
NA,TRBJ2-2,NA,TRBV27,CASSMFLQVNTGELFF,TGTGCCAGCAGCATGTTCTTACAAGTGAACACCGGGGAGCTGTTTTTT
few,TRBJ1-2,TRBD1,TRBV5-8,CASSQFQGQGGVGYTF,TGTGCCAGCAGCCAATTCCAGGGACAGGGAGGCGTTGGCTACACCTTC
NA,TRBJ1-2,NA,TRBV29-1,CSVVGRGRVSYGYTF,TGCAGCGTTGTGGGGCGGGGGCGCGTGTCCTATGGCTACACCTTC
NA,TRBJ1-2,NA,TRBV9,CASSVRQDWDYGYTF,TGTGCCAGCAGCGTACGCCAGGATTGGGACTATGGCTACACCTTC
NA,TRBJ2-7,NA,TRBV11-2,CASSLGPSSYEQYF,TGTGCCAGCAGTTTGGGCCCGAGCTCCTACGAGCAGTACTTC
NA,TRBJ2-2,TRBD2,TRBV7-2,CASSALAQNTGELFF,TGTGCCAGCAGCGCACTAGCGCAGAACACCGGGGAGCTGTTTTTT
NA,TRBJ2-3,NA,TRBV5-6,CASSLASSYQHFDTQYF,TGTGCCAGCAGCTTGGCCTCTAGCTACCAACATTTCGATACGCAGTATTTT
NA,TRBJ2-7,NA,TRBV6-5,CASSFRGGNEQYF,TGTGCCAGCAGTTTTAGGGGAGGTAACGAGCAGTACTTC
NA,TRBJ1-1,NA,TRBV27,CASRGTANMNTEAFF,TGTGCCAGCAGGGGCACGGCCAACATGAACACTGAAGCTTTCTTT
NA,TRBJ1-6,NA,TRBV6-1,CASSEADGRGGSPLHF,TGTGCCAGCAGTGAAGCGGATGGGAGGGGTGGGTCACCCCTCCACTTT
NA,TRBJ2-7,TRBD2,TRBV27,CASSPYLLAGVAAREQYF,TGTGCCAGCAGTCCATATTTGCTAGCGGGAGTGGCAGCGCGAGAGCAGTACTTC
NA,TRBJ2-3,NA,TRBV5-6,CASSPGGRTDTQYF,TGTGCCAGCAGCCCCGGGGGTCGCACAGATACGCAGTATTTT
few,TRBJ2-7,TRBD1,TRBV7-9,CASSWGQGTYEQYF,TGTGCCAGCAGCTGGGGACAGGGGACTTACGAGCAGTACTTC
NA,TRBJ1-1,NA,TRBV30,CAWSVGQGTEAFF,TGTGCCTGGAGCGTGGGCCAGGGCACTGAAGCTTTCTTT
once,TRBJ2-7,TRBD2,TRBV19,CASSTSGRAGYEQYF,TGTGCCAGTAGTACTAGCGGGAGGGCCGGATACGAGCAGTACTTC
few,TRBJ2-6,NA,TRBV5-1,CASSLDSGANVLTF,TGCGCCAGCAGCCTGGATAGTGGGGCCAACGTCCTGACTTTC
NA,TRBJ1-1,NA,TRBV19,CASISTVQENTEAFF,TGTGCCAGTATATCAACCGTCCAGGAGAACACTGAAGCTTTCTTT
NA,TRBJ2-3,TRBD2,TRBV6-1,CASSGGLAGGTDTQYF,TGTGCCAGCAGTGGGGGCCTAGCGGGGGGAACAGATACGCAGTATTTT
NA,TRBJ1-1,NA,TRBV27,CASSVQGLNTEAFF,TGTGCCAGCAGTGTACAGGGTCTGAACACTGAAGCTTTCTTT
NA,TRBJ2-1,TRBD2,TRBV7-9,CASSQIRTSGSNEQFF,TGTGCCAGCAGCCAAATCCGGACTAGCGGGAGTAATGAGCAGTTCTTC
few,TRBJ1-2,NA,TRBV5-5,CASSPAGSQSYTF,TGTGCCAGCAGCCCGGCAGGGTCCCAAAGCTACACCTTC
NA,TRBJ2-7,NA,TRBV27,CASSFKGPHEQYF,TGTGCCAGCAGTTTTAAGGGGCCCCACGAGCAGTACTTC
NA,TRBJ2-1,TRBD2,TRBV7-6,CASGAPGLVHNEQFF,TGTGCCAGCGGCGCACCGGGACTAGTCCACAATGAGCAGTTCTTC
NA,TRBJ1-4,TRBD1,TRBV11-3,CASSLGTGSTEKLFF,TGTGCCAGCAGCCTCGGGACAGGGTCGACCGAAAAACTGTTTTTT
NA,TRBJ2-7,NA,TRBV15,CATSRGALQGFHYEQYF,TGTGCCACCAGCAGAGGGGCTCTACAGGGTTTCCACTACGAGCAGTACTTC
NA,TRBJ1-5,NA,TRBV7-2,CASSLSAGLGQPQHF,TGTGCCAGCAGCTTATCGGCCGGGTTAGGTCAGCCCCAGCATTTT
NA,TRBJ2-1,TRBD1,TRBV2,CASSMGAGGYNEQFF,TGTGCCAGCAGCATGGGAGCAGGGGGCTACAATGAGCAGTTCTTC
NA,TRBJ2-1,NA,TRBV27,CASSSRTDRSSYNEQFF,TGTGCCAGCAGTTCCAGGACAGATCGAAGCTCCTACAATGAGCAGTTCTTC
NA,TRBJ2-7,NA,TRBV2,CASSEYRVNYEQYF,TGTGCCAGCAGTGAGTACAGGGTTAACTACGAGCAGTACTTC
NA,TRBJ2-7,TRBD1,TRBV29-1,CSVGQGGYEQYF,TGCAGCGTGGGACAGGGCGGGTACGAGCAGTACTTC
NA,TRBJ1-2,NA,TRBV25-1,CASKHLYGYTF,TGTGCCAGCAAACACCTCTATGGCTACACCTTC
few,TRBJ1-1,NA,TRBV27,CASSSPQLGVNTEAFF,TGTGCCAGCAGTTCCCCACAGTTGGGCGTGAACACTGAAGCTTTCTTT